The clone carrying this T cell receptor beta chain was counted ten times or more. This record comes from a study of T cells in Graves' hyperthyroidism and ophthalmopathy. Study background: Before treatment of any kind, peripheral blood was taken at initial diagnosis.

RNA transcripts were the template for amplifying TCR beta CDR3 regions. A set of HTBI primers served as the primers for a first-round RT-PCR of the TCR CDR3. MiXCR, applied by TCRdb to the multiplex PCR reads, yields one record per CDR3 protein. The sample has 650,000 to 750,000 distinct CDR3 sequences, 12% to 15% seen once. This CDR3 spans 14 amino acids. V lost 7 bases, J lost 0 bases, and 10 bases lay in between. Source material for PBMCs was over 8 ml fresh peripheral blood. This rearrangement joins TRBV12-3 or TRBV12-4 to TRBJ2-4; D call uncertain. The clonotype was recovered from a young woman with Graves' hyperthyroidism. Sequencing was performed on blood. CDR3 protein: CASTLTGAKNIQYF. CDR3 nucleotides: TGTGCCAGCACCTTGACCGGAGCCAAAAACATTCAGTACTTC.